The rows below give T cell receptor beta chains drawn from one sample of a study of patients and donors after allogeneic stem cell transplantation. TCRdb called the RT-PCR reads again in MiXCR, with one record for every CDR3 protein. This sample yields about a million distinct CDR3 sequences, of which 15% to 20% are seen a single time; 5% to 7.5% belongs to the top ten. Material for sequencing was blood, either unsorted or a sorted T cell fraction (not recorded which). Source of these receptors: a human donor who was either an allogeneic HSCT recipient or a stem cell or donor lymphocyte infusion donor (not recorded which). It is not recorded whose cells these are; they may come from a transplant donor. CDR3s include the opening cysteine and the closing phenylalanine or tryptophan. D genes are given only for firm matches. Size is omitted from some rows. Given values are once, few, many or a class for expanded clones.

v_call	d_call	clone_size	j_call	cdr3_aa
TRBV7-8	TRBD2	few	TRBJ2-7	CASSLGLLPYEQYF
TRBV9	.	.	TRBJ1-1	CASSVDPMNTEAFF
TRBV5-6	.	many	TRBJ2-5	CASSLLGGQETQYF
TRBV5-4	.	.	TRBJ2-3	CASSPRDWVDTQYF
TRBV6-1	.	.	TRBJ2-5	CASSEWAQETQYF
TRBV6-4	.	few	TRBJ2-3	CASRPGLSTDTQYF
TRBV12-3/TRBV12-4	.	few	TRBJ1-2	CASSPTPGYGYTF
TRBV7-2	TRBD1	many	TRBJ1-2	CASSPDRVNYGYTF
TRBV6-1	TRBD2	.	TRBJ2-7	CASSIGGSSYEQYF
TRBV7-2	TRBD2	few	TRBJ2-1	CASSLSSGAPNEQFF
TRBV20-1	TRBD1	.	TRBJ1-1	CSVHSPAAGQGGTEAFF
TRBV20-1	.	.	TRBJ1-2	CSARDRGARGYTF